What follows describes a single T cell receptor (beta chain). The antigen remains unidentified. The data were taken from a study of monozygotic twins with inflammatory bowel disease. Regarding the study as a whole: Healthy co-twins showed greater TCRbeta diversity (inverse Simpson) than IBD patients. The data gave no support to a single strong IBD-associated signal or clonotype.

TCRdb reworked the 5' RACE reads into one entry per CDR3 protein, no DNA. The sample totals about 210,000 distinct CDR3 sequences; its top ten clones hold 1.5% to 2%. The CDR3 loop spans 17 amino acids. Germline loops: CDR1 SGHRS, CDR2 YFSETQ. This TCR came from a human donor with ulcerative colitis or Crohn's disease, or a healthy co-twin of an affected twin (not recorded which). Sequencing was done on a sample of blood. The chain combines TRBV5-1 with TRBJ2-6; TCRdb picks TRBD1, but there is no DNA to check that call. The CDR3 spells CASRVGTVDSGANVLTF.